The 2 T cell receptor beta chains below all came from one sample that was sequenced in a study of Tregs in tolerant kidney transplant recipients. The method was immunoSEQ multiplex PCR; TCRdb's version includes in-frame clones alone and lacks a portion of them. The data contain about 72,000 clones, roughly 89% of them singletons. Sequences were derived from CD8+ T cells from blood, sampled before the transplant. These receptors originate from a human donor who received a combined kidney and bone marrow transplant.

V is TRBV11-2 and J is TRBJ2-1; D not resolved. This CDR3 spans 14 amino acids. Germline assignment: CDR1 SGHAT and CDR2 FQNNGV. The germline V and J ends were trimmed by 5 bases and 6 bases, with 14 bases remaining between them. The CDR3 DNA is TGTGCCAGCAGCCCCCGCGGCGGCTTCAATGAGCAGTTCTTC. It is translated as CASSPRGGFNEQFF.

The gene calls are TRBV29-1 and TRBJ2-7; tentative D call: TRBD1 (5 bases). V was clipped by 3 bases and J by 4 bases, with 10 bases between them. CDR3 length: 12 residues. The germline CDR1 and CDR2 sequences are SQVTM and ANQGSEA. CDR3 in DNA: TGCAGCGTTGAGTCAGGGCGATACGAGCAGTACTTC. Protein product: CSVESGRYEQYF.